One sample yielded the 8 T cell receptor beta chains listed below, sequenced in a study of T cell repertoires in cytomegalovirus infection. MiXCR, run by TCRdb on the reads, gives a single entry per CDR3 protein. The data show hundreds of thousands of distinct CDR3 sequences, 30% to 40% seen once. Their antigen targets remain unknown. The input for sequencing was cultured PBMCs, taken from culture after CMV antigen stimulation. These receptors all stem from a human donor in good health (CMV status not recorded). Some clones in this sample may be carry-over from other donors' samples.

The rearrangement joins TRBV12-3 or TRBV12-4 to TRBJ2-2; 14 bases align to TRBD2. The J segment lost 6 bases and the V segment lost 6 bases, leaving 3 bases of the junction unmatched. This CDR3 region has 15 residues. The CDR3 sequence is CASRTSGGGAGELFF. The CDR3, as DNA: TGTGCCAGCAGGACTAGCGGGGGGGGCGCCGGGGAGCTGTTTTTT.

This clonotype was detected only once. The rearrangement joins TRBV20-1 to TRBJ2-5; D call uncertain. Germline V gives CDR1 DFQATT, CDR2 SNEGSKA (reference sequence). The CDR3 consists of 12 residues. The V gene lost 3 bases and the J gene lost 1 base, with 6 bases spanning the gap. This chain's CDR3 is CSASGSQETQYF. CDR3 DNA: TGCAGTGCTAGTGGCAGCCAAGAGACCCAGTACTTC.

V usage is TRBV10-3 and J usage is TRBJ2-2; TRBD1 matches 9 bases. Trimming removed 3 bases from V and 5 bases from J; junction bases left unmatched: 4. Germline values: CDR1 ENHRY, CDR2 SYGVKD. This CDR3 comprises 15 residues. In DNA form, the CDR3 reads TGTGCCATCAGTGAACAGGGGGCGGTGACCGGGGAGCTGTTTTTT. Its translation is CAISEQGAVTGELFF.

In DNA, the CDR3 is TGCAGTGCTAGGGGGGACAGAACCTACAATGAGCAGTTCTTC. Protein product: CSARGDRTYNEQFF. The V and J genes are TRBV20-1 and TRBJ2-1; 7 bases match TRBD1. The CDR3 has 14 amino acids. Germline lookup yields CDR1 DFQATT and CDR2 SNEGSKA (reference sequence). After removal of 3 bases from V and 2 bases from J, the junction contained 4 bases not matched to a gene.

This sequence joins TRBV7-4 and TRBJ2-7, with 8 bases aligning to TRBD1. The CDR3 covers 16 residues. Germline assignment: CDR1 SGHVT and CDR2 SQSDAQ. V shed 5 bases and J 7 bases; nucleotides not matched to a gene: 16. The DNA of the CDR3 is TGTGCCAGCAGCCACTCTGACAGGGGTGATTTGGGAGAGCAGTACTTC. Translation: CASSHSDRGDLGEQYF.

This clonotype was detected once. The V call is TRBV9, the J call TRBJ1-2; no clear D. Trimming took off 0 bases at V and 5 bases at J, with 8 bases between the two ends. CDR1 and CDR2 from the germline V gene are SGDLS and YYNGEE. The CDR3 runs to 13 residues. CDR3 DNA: TGTGCCAGCAGCGTAGTCTCGGGATATGGCTACACCTTC. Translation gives CASSVVSGYGYTF.

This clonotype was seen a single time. The CDR3 protein is CATSRGRDRYYEQYF. The CDR3 DNA follows: TGTGCCACCAGCAGGGGCAGGGATCGATACTACGAGCAGTACTTC. The V gene is TRBV15, the J gene TRBJ2-7; possible D gene TRBD1, 5 bases. V was trimmed by 3 bases and J by 3 bases, leaving 15 bases between them. CDR1 and CDR2 (germline): LNHNV, YYDKDF (reference sequence). The CDR3 contains 15 residues.

CDR3 residues: CASKGNTEAFF. The CDR3 DNA is TGTGCCAGCAAGGGGAACACTGAAGCTTTCTTT. The chain uses TRBV6-2 or TRBV6-3 and TRBJ1-1, with D uncertain. The V end lost 7 bases, the J end lost 1 base, and 4 bases lay between the germline ends. Per germline, CDR1 MNHEY and CDR2 SVGEGT. CDR3 size: 11 residues.